These 22 T cell receptor beta chains came from one sample sequenced in a study of CD4+ T cells in melanoma. TCRdb's table, derived via immunoSEQ multiplex PCR, lists solely in-frame clones and lacks some. The sample lists 140,000 or so clones; about nine tenths were seen once. The origin of the receptors is a human donor with melanoma.

This clone has just one count. V and J are TRBV4-1 and TRBJ1-3, with D unclear. Trimming stripped 0 bases from V and 2 bases from J, with 17 bases between. The CDR3 is 18 residues long. Germline loops: CDR1 MGHRA, CDR2 YSYEKL. This CDR3 reads CASSQDPDGGSAGNTIYF. The CDR3 bases are TGCGCCAGCAGCCAAGATCCGGACGGTGGCTCCGCTGGAAACACCATATATTTT.

This clone was picked up a small number of times. The genes are TRBV5-1 and TRBJ2-2; TRBD1 matches at 12 bases. This CDR3 comprises 18 residues. With V trimmed by 4 bases and J by 6 bases, 13 bases remained unmatched. Germline V gene lookup returns CDR1 SGHRS and CDR2 YFSETQ. The CDR3 region is CASSKTPPGQGASGELFF. The CDR3 DNA reads as TGCGCCAGCAGCAAAACCCCTCCGGGACAGGGGGCCTCCGGGGAGCTGTTTTTT. Combining the CDR3 with reference TRBV5-1 and TRBJ2-2 gives the whole variable domain KAGVTQTPRYLIKTRGQQVTLSCSPISGHRSVSWYQQTPGQGLQFLFEYFSETQRNKGNFPGRFSGRQFSNSRSEMNVSTLELGDSALYLCASSKTPPGQGASGELFFGEGSRLTVL.

The gene calls are TRBV19 and TRBJ2-5; 10 bases are shared with TRBD2. CDR1 is LNHDA and CDR2 is SQIVND in the germline V gene (reference sequence). This CDR3 has 14 amino acids. Trimming cost V 3 bases and J 5 bases; bases outside gene matches: 3. The CDR3 sequence is CASSMRLAGETQYF. For the CDR3, the DNA is TGTGCCAGTAGTATGCGACTAGCGGGCGAGACCCAGTACTTC.

The J gene is TRBJ2-1, the V gene TRBV5-5, with D maybe TRBD1 (6 bases). V was cut by 4 bases and J by 4 bases, with 18 bases left in between. The germline CDR1 and CDR2 sequences are SGHKS and YYEKEE (reference sequence). The CDR3 contains 16 residues. The DNA for the CDR3 is TGTGCCAGCAGCCCCTCAACAGGGTCACGTTACAATGAGCAGTTCTTC. This codes for CASSPSTGSRYNEQFF.

The chain carries TRBV11-2 and TRBJ2-1, with D possibly TRBD1 on 7 matching bases. Germline CDR1 and CDR2: SGHAT and FQNNGV. CDR3 size: 15 residues. V dropped 5 bases and J dropped 6 bases, with 17 bases sitting between them. CDR3 in amino acids: CASSRRMQGGNEQFF. In DNA form, the CDR3 reads TGTGCCAGCAGCCGACGGATGCAGGGGGGCAATGAGCAGTTCTTC.

The V gene is TRBV15, the J gene TRBJ1-2; D uncertain. V was pared by 0 bases and J by 6 bases, with 5 bases between. This CDR3 has 12 amino acids. The germline V gene has CDR1 LNHNV and CDR2 YYDKDF (reference sequence). CDR3 nucleotides: TGTGCCACCAGCAGAGACCATAATGGCTACACCTTC. It translates to CATSRDHNGYTF.

Here the CDR3 DNA reads TGCAGCGTTGGTTCAGGAGACACTGAAGCTTTCTTT. This sequence encodes CSVGSGDTEAFF. This sequence joins TRBV29-1 and TRBJ1-1, with D unresolved. The CDR3 is 12 amino acids. V lost 4 bases, J lost 3 bases, and 9 bases lay in between. Germline-derived CDR1 and CDR2 are SQVTM and ANQGSEA.

This clone was seen only once. The V and J genes are TRBV5-1 and TRBJ2-5; either TRBD1 or TRBD2 may supply D (6 bases each). Germline assignment: CDR1 SGHRS and CDR2 YFSETQ. V was clipped by 1 base and J by 5 bases, with 12 bases between them. The CDR3 totals 14 residues. CDR3 amino acids: CASSLMGGGETQYF. The CDR3 coding sequence is TGCGCCAGCAGCTTGATGGGGGGCGGGGAGACCCAGTACTTC. The full variable domain, rest sourced from reference TRBV5-1 and TRBJ2-5, is KAGVTQTPRYLIKTRGQQVTLSCSPISGHRSVSWYQQTPGQGLQFLFEYFSETQRNKGNFPGRFSGRQFSNSRSEMNVSTLELGDSALYLCASSLMGGGETQYFGPGTRLLVL.

The rearrangement links TRBV11-2 to TRBJ1-1, with 11 bases aligning to TRBD1. Per the germline V gene, CDR1 is SGHAT and CDR2 is FQNNGV. This CDR3 is 16 amino acids long. V shed 4 bases, J shed 5 bases, and the junction held 9 bases outside the gene matches. The CDR3, as DNA: TGTGCCAGCAGCTATCGGACAGGGGGCGGGCGGACTGAAGCTTTCTTT. Translation gives CASSYRTGGGRTEAFF.

This clone was recorded once. The chain links TRBV5-1 to TRBJ2-1, with no clear D. The CDR3 extends over 15 amino acids. V was cut by 2 bases and J by 7 bases, with 16 bases left in between. CDR1 is SGHRS, CDR2 YFSETQ, per germline. The CDR3 is CASSLIPGQGNEQFF. The CDR3 region has the DNA TGCGCCAGCAGCTTAATCCCGGGCCAAGGGAATGAGCAGTTCTTC.

This chain uses TRBV11-2 with TRBJ1-6; D gene ambiguous. The length of the CDR3 is 16 residues. Germline V gene lookup returns CDR1 SGHAT and CDR2 FQNNGV. The V end was cut by 2 bases, the J end by 6 bases, with 14 bases between. The CDR3 nucleotides are TGTGCCAGCAGCTTATCCGGGAGTCCCGCTAATTCACCCCTCCACTTT. Amino acids: CASSLSGSPANSPLHF. Based on the CDR3 plus reference TRBV11-2 and TRBJ1-6, the full variable domain is EAGVAQSPRYKIIEKRQSVAFWCNPISGHATLYWYQQILGQGPKLLIQFQNNGVVDDSQLPKDRFSAERLKGVDSTLKIQPAKLEDSAVYLCASSLSGSPANSPLHFGNGTRLTVT.

The J gene is TRBJ2-3, the V gene TRBV29-1; possibly TRBD1 for D (5 bases). There are 12 residues in the CDR3. Trimming removed 7 bases from V and 5 bases from J, with 13 bases in between. Germline values: CDR1 SQVTM, CDR2 ANQGSEA. The DNA for the CDR3 is TGCAGCGGTCTCAGGGATTTAGATACGCAGTATTTT. It encodes CSGLRDLDTQYF.

The J gene is TRBJ2-1, the V gene TRBV13; 10 positions agree with TRBD2. In germline, CDR1 is PRHDT, CDR2 FYEKMQ (reference sequence). Trimming removed 4 bases from V and 8 bases from J; junction bases left unmatched: 8. CDR3 size: 15 residues. CDR3 amino acids: CASSSPLAGRDEQFF. The CDR3 nucleotides are TGTGCCAGCAGCTCCCCACTAGCGGGGCGGGATGAGCAGTTCTTC.

A few counts support this clone. The CDR3 region is CASSQGGTSSGGELFF. DNA for the CDR3: TGTGCCAGCAGCCAAGGGGGGACTAGTTCCGGCGGGGAGCTGTTTTTT. The chain couples TRBV4-2 to TRBJ2-2, with TRBD2 matching 8 bases. The V gene end was trimmed by 1 base and the J gene end by 7 bases; junction bases not matched to a gene: 8. The CDR3 sequence is 16 residues long. Germline V gives CDR1 LGHNA, CDR2 YNFKEQ.

V and J are TRBV11-1 and TRBJ2-2, with 8 bases that match TRBD1. V lost 1 base and J lost 4; bases outside the gene matches: 5. The CDR3 totals 16 residues. Germline V gene lookup returns CDR1 SGHAT and CDR2 FQDESV (reference sequence). The CDR3 region has the DNA TGTGCCAGCAGCTTAGGCAGACAGGGGAGCACCGGGGAGCTGTTTTTT. Protein: CASSLGRQGSTGELFF.

The chain employs TRBV11-1 and TRBJ2-1, with TRBD2 matching over 15 bases. This CDR3 spans 17 amino acids. CDR1 SGHAT and CDR2 FQDESV come from the germline V gene (reference sequence). Unmatched junction bases numbered 5, after V lost 5 bases and J lost 3 bases. CDR3 in amino acids: CASSPRTSGGDYNEQFF. The CDR3 coding sequence is TGTGCCAGCAGCCCAAGGACTAGCGGGGGGGACTACAATGAGCAGTTCTTC. Using reference TRBV11-1 and TRBJ2-1 for the parts outside the CDR3, the full variable domain is EAEVAQSPRYKITEKSQAVAFWCDPISGHATLYWYRQILGQGPELLVQFQDESVVDDSQLPKDRFSAERLKGVDSTLKIQPAELGDSAMYLCASSPRTSGGDYNEQFFGPGTRLTVL.

This chain joins TRBV7-3 and TRBJ2-1, with 10 bases lining up with TRBD1. The CDR3 contains 14 residues. The V gene's germline CDR1 is SGHTA and CDR2 FQGTGA. The ends lost 3 bases at V and 5 bases at J; junction bases unmatched: 1. In DNA, the CDR3 is TGTGCCAGCAGCTTGGGACAGGGGCACAATGAGCAGTTCTTC. Translating it yields CASSLGQGHNEQFF.

The chain joins TRBV11-2 to TRBJ1-6; D not resolved. The CDR3 consists of 14 residues. Germline values: CDR1 SGHAT, CDR2 FQNNGV. V lost 2 bases, J lost 7 bases, and 9 bases lay in between. Written as DNA, the CDR3 is TGTGCCAGCAGCTTAAGGGATCCGAATTCACCCCTCCACTTT. Translation: CASSLRDPNSPLHF.

This clone showed up just a few times. This chain uses TRBV2 with TRBJ1-1, with D tentatively TRBD1 (6 bases). The CDR3 sequence is 15 residues long. Germline-derived CDR1 and CDR2 are SNHLY and FYNNEI. The V gene lost 1 base and the J gene lost 6 bases, with 15 bases spanning the gap. CDR3 residues: CASSEDPGGWAEAFF. CDR3 in DNA: TGTGCCAGCAGTGAAGACCCCGGGGGCTGGGCTGAAGCTTTCTTT.

The rearrangement links TRBV19 to TRBJ1-4; 7 bases align to TRBD1. Germline values: CDR1 LNHDA, CDR2 SQIVND (reference sequence). V dropped 5 bases and J dropped 5; count of bases not matched to a gene: 8. The CDR3 contains 15 residues. The CDR3 DNA is TGTGCCAGTAGTGTCGGACAGGTCGTGAATGAAAAACTGTTTTTT. Its translation: CASSVGQVVNEKLFF.

The chain links TRBV7-2 to TRBJ2-2; TRBD1 matches 7 bases. Germline CDR1 SGHTA, CDR2 FQGNSA. The CDR3 extends over 16 amino acids. V trimming: 5 bases; J trimming: 7 bases; junction bases outside the gene matches: 13. CDR3 protein: CASSPWTGATGGELFF. CDR3 nucleotide sequence: TGTGCCAGCAGCCCTTGGACAGGAGCGACCGGCGGGGAGCTGTTTTTT. The whole variable domain, filled in from reference TRBV7-2 and TRBJ2-2, reads GAGVSQSPSNKVTEKGKDVELRCDPISGHTALYWYRQSLGQGLEFLIYFQGNSAPDKSGLPSDRFSAERTGGSVSTLTIQRTQQEDSAVYLCASSPWTGATGGELFFGEGSRLTVL.

The chain is built from TRBV7-6 and TRBJ2-1, with TRBD2 identical over 11 bases. V was clipped by 2 bases and J by 7 bases; unmatched bases: 10. Germline V gene lookup returns CDR1 SGHVS and CDR2 FNYEAQ. This CDR3 contains 17 residues. CDR3 nucleotide sequence: TGTGCCAGCAGCTTATTCCATACTAGCGGGGGAATAAATGAGCAGTTCTTC. Its protein is CASSLFHTSGGINEQFF.